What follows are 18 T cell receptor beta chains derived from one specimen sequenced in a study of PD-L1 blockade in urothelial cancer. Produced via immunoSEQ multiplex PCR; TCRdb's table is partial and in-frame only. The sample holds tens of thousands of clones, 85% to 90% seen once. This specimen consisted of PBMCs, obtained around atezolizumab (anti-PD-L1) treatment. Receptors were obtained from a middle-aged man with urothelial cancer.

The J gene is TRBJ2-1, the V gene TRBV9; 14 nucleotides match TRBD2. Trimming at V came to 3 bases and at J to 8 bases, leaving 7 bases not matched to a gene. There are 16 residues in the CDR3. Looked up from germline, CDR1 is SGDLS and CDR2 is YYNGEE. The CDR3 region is CASSATTSGGGYEQFF. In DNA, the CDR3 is TGTGCCAGCAGCGCAACGACTAGCGGGGGGGGTTATGAGCAGTTCTTC.

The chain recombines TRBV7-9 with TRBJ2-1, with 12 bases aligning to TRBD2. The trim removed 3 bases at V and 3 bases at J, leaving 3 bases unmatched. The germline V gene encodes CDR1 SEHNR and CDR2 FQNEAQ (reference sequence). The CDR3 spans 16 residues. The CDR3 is CASSFWTSGVYNEQFF. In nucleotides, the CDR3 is TGTGCCAGCAGCTTTTGGACTAGCGGGGTCTACAATGAGCAGTTCTTC. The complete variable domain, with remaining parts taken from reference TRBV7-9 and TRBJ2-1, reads DTGVSQNPRHKITKRGQNVTFRCDPISEHNRLYWYRQTLGQGPEFLTYFQNEAQLEKSRLLSDRFSAERPKGSFSTLEIQRTEQGDSAMYLCASSFWTSGVYNEQFFGPGTRLTVL.

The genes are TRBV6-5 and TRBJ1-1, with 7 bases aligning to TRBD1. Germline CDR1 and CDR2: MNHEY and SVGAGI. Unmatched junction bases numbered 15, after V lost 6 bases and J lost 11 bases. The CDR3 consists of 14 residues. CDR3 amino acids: CASSRGQGGAQAFF. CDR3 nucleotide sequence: TGTGCCAGCAGCCGAGGTCAGGGGGGCGCCCAGGCTTTCTTT.

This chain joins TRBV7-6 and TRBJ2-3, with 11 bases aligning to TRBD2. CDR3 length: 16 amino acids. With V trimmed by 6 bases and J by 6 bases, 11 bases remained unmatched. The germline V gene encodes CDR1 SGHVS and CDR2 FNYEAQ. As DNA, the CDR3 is TGTGCCAGCAGGCGGTTAGCGGGGGGGCAGGTCGATACGCAGTATTTT. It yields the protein CASRRLAGGQVDTQYF. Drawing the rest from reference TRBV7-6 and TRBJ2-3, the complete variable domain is GAGVSQSPRYKVTKRGQDVALRCDPISGHVSLYWYRQALGQGPEFLTYFNYEAQQDKSGLPNDRFSAERPEGSISTLTIQRTEQRDSAMYRCASRRLAGGQVDTQYFGPGTRLTVL.

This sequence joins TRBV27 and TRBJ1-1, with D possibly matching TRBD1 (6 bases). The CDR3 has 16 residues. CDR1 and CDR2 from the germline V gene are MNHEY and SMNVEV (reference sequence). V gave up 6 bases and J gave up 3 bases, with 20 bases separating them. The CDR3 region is CASSIPGSGADTEAFF. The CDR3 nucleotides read TGTGCCAGCAGCATACCCGGATCAGGGGCGGACACTGAAGCTTTCTTT.

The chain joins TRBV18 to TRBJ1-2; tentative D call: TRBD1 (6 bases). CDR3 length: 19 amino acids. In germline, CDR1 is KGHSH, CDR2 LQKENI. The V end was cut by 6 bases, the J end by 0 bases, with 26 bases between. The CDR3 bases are TGTGCCAGCTCTGCATATTCCGGGACAAGTAGTACCGCTAACTATGGCTACACCTTC. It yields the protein CASSAYSGTSSTANYGYTF.

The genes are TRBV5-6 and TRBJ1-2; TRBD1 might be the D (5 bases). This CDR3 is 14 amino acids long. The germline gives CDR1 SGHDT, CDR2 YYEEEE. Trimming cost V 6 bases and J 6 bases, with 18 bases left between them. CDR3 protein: CASIPGLRGNGYTF. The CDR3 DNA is TGTGCCAGCATCCCGGGACTCCGAGGGAATGGCTACACCTTC. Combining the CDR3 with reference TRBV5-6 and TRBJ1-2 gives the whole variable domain DAGVTQSPTHLIKTRGQQVTLRCSPKSGHDTVSWYQQALGQGPQFIFQYYEEEERQRGNFPDRFSGHQFPNYSSELNVNALLLGDSALYLCASIPGLRGNGYTFGSGTRLTVV.

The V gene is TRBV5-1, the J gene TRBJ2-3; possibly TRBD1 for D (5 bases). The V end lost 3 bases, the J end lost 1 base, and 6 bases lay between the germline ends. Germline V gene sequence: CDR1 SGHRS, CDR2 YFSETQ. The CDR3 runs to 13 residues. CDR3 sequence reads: CASSSTGTDTQYF. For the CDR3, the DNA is TGCGCCAGCAGCTCGACAGGCACAGATACGCAGTATTTT.

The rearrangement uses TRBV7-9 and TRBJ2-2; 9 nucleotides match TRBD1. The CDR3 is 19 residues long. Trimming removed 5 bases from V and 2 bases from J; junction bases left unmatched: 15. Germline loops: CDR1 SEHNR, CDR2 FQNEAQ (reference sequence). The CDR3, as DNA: TGTGCCAGCAGCCCGATGCCCCGGACAGGGGATTTAAACACCGGGGAGCTGTTTTTT. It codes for CASSPMPRTGDLNTGELFF.

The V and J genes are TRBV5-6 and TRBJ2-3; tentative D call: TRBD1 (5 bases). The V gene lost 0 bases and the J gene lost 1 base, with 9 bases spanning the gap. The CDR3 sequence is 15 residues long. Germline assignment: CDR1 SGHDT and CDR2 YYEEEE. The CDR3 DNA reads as TGTGCCAGCAGCTTGGGACAGAGTCGCACAGATACGCAGTATTTT. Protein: CASSLGQSRTDTQYF.

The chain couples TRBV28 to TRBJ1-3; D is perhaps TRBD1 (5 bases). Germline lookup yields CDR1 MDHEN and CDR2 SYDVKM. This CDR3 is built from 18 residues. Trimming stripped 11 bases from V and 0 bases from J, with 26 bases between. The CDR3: CASQKGGRGTVSGNTIYF. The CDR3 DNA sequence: TGTGCCTCTCAAAAGGGCGGCCGGGGGACCGTCTCTGGAAACACCATATATTTT.

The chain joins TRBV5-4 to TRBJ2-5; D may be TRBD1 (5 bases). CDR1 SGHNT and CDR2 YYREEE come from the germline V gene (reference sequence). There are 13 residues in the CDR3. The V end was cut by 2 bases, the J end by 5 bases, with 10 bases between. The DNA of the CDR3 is TGTGCCAGCAGCTTAACAGGAGAGGAGACCCAGTACTTC. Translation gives CASSLTGEETQYF.

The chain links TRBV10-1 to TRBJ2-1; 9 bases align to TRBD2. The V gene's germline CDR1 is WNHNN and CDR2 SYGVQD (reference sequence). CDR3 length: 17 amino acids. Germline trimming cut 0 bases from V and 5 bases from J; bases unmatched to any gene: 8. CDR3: CASSESNSGRPNNEQFF. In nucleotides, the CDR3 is TGCGCCAGCAGTGAGTCCAACAGCGGGAGGCCCAACAATGAGCAGTTCTTC.

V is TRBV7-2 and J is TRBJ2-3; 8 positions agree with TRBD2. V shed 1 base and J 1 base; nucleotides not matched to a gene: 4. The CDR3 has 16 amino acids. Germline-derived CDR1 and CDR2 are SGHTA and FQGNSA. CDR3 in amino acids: CASSLDPAGGTDTQYF. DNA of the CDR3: TGTGCCAGCAGCTTAGACCCAGCGGGAGGCACAGATACGCAGTATTTT.

The CDR3 spells CSGRTGKQGGYTF. The CDR3 DNA reads TGCAGCGGGCGGACAGGGAAGCAAGGTGGCTACACCTTC. The genes are TRBV29-1 and TRBJ1-2, with 8 bases matching TRBD1. The germline V gene encodes CDR1 SQVTM and CDR2 ANQGSEA. The V gene end was trimmed by 7 bases and the J gene end by 7 bases; junction bases not matched to a gene: 11. The CDR3 consists of 13 residues.

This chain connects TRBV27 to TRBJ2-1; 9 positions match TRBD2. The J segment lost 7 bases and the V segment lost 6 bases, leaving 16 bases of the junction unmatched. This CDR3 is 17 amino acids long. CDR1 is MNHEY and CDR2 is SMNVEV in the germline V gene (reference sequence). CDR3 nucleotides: TGTGCCAGCAGACCCACCCCGCTAGCGGGAAGTCGTAATGAGCAGTTCTTC. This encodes CASRPTPLAGSRNEQFF.

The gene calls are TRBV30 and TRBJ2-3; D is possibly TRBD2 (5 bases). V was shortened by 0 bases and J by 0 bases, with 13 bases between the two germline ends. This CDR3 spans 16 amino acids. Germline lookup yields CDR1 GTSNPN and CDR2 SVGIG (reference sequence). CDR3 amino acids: CAWSVRVARSTDTQYF. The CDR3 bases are TGTGCCTGGAGTGTACGAGTAGCGCGAAGCACAGATACGCAGTATTTT. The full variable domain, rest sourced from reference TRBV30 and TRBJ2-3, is SQTIHQWPATLVQPVGSPLSLECTVEGTSNPNLYWYRQAAGRGLQLLFYSVGIGQISSEVPQNLSASRPQDRQFILSSKKLLLSDSGFYLCAWSVRVARSTDTQYFGPGTRLTVL.

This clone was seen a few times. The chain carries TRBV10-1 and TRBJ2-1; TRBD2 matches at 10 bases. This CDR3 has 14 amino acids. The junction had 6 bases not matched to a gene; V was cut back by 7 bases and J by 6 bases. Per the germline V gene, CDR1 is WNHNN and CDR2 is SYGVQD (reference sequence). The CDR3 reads CASKPAGGTNEQFF. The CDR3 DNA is TGCGCCAGCAAACCAGCGGGAGGGACCAATGAGCAGTTCTTC.